The T cell receptor (beta chain) described here comes from a study of blood T cell repertoires in COVID-19 (dated by TCRdb to 2018 to 2021). Study-wide context: Samples covering the acute and convalescent phases of COVID-19 were provided by collaborators in the United States, Italy and Spain. Deeply sampled blood TCRbeta repertoires from subjects exposed to, actively infected with, or recovered from COVID-19 were included in the dataset. A de-identified subject ID, COVID-19 status, age in years and sex were almost always included in the sample metadata. The prospective study material was composed of cDNA or gDNA derived from T cells, B-cell-depleted T cells, or PBMCs. Where available, HLA class I and class II types were taken from metadata supplied by the sample provider and were not determined by assay-based typing. A freely available public database, intended as a resource for researchers studying the immune response to SARS-CoV-2, is where the repertoires were released. The samples were drawn from the first 160 participants of the ongoing ImmuneRACE study and from some 1,300 subjects provided by 6 global collaborators.

Germline trimming: 0 bases from V, 7 bases from J; junction bases outside gene matches: 11. Spanning cysteine to phenylalanine, the CDR3 consists of 17 amino acids. Left in the record is the CDR3 DNA by itself, 51 bases read in frame from the first base. CDR1 and CDR2 are read off the germline V gene as MGHRA and YSYEKL. Turning to this clone: What this receptor recognizes is not known. Nothing much larger sits one base from this clone, and base qualities are not available.

Findings and caveats that apply to the study as a whole: The amount of clinical and demographic metadata varied by source and participant and was provided uncurated.

TCRbeta CDR3 regions were amplified from genomic DNA using the immunoSEQ Assay, a bias-controlled multiplex PCR. As for the authors' bioinformatics: Within the assay, amplification of reference gene primers was used to estimate how many nucleated cells each sample contained. To quantify the absolute abundance of each unique TCRbeta CDR3 rearrangement, sequence reads were collapsed and filtered. For each sample, productive Simpson clonality was calculated as the square root of Simpson's diversity index across productive rearrangements. This immuneACCESS table, as held by TCRdb, lists in-frame sequences with V and J called but not all clones. Of the missing ones, under half trace to an unresolved V gene in checked studies; the others have no known cause. That table gives V, J and clone size, and the DNA gave D and trimming. The sample has a few hundred thousand clones on record, 91% of them singletons. The ten largest clones take up 1.2% of the sample.

Enrolling through a virtual design, the prospective study's participants ranged in age from roughly 18 to 89 years and lived across roughly 23 United States geographic areas. In the prospective study, participants were assigned to cohorts based on the clinical history participants reported in a screening survey and a study questionnaire. In the prospective study, whole blood, serum and a nasopharyngeal or oropharyngeal swab were collected from each participant by mobile phlebotomists. Prospective study participants could optionally give additional blood draws and questionnaires over a 2-month period. Prospective study blood samples were shipped either frozen or at room temperature before DNA extraction.

This TCR was recovered from a human donor in a cohort exposed to, infected with or recovered from COVID-19 (not recorded which). The donor label of this sample is uncertain. In this chain, TRBV4-1 is recombined with TRBJ1-4; 7 bases in the junction line up with TRBD1. Sequencing was carried out using PBMCs or T cells enriched from blood (not recorded which). The DNA sequence is as follows: TGCGCCAGCAGCCAAGATCAAGGGACAGTGAAGGGTGAAAAACTGTTTTTT. This codes for CASSQDQGTVKGEKLFF.